The entry below gives a single TCR beta chain sequence along with its context. The antigen is unknown. These data are taken from a study of shared clonotypes between healthy human individuals. Study-level points and caveats: Clonotype sharing across a few donors was observed for around 5.1% of naive CD4 clonotypes. Few donors restricted represented genetic and exposure-history diversity.

The protocol was immunoSEQ multiplex PCR, while the TCRdb copy is restricted to in-frame clones and leaves out a portion. This sample carries about 980,000 clones, approximately 80% of them seen once, and the ten largest clones take about 1.5%. Free of recent acute infections or vaccinations, the donors were healthy HIV-negative adults. V shed 5 bases and J 8 bases; nucleotides not matched to a gene: 7. This CDR3 contains 14 residues. Germline V CDR1 and CDR2: SGHVS, FNYEAQ. V and J are TRBV7-6 and TRBJ1-4; 8 bases are a match to TRBD1. This receptor was taken from a man aged 18 to 29 in good health. Sequences were obtained from memory CD4+ T cells sorted from blood. Sample subset: CD45RA-negative fraction. CDR3 sequence: CASSPQQGGEKLFF. Written as DNA, the CDR3 is TGTGCCAGCAGCCCGCAACAGGGGGGCGAAAAACTGTTTTTT.